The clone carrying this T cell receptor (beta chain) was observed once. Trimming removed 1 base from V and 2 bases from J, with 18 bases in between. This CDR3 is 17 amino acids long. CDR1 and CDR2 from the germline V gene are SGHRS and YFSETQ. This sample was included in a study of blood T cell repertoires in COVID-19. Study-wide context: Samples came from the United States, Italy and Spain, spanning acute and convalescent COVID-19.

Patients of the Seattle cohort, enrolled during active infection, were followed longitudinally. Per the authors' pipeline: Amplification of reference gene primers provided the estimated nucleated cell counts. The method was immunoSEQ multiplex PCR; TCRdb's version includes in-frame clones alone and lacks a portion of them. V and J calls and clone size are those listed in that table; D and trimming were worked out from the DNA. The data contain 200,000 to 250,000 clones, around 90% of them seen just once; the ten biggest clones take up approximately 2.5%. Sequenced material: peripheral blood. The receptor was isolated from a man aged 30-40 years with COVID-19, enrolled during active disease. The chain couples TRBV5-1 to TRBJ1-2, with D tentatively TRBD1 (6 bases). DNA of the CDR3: TGCGCCAGCAGCTTGTTGCGCCAGGCGGGGGGCAACTATGGCTACACCTTC. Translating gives CASSLLRQAGGNYGYTF. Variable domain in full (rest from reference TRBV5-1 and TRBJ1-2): KAGVTQTPRYLIKTRGQQVTLSCSPISGHRSVSWYQQTPGQGLQFLFEYFSETQRNKGNFPGRFSGRQFSNSRSEMNVSTLELGDSALYLCASSLLRQAGGNYGYTFGSGTRLTVV.